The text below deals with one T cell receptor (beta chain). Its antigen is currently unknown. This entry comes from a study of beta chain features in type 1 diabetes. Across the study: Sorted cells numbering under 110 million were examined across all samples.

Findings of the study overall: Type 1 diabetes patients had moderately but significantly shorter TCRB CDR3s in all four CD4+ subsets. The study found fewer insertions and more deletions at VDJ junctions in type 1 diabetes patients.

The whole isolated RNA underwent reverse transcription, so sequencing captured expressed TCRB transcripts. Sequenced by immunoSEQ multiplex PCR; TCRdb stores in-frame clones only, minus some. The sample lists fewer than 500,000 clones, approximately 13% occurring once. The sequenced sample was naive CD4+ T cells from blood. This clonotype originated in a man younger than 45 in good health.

In DNA form, the CDR3 reads TGTGCCAGCATGCTAGGCGGGGTCGCAGATACGCAGTATTTT. It is translated as CASMLGGVADTQYF. The rearrangement uses TRBV2 and TRBJ2-3; D is perhaps TRBD2 (6 bases). CDR1 and CDR2 from the germline V gene are SNHLY and FYNNEI. CDR3 length: 14 amino acids. V was shortened by 7 bases and J by 4 bases, with 15 bases between the two germline ends.